These 25 T cell receptor beta chains were sequenced from one sample in a study of T cell responses to AZD1222 COVID-19 vaccine (dated by TCRdb to the early 2020s). The protocol used for the library was the immunoSEQ multiplex PCR assay. TCRdb took over this immuneACCESS table, retaining in-frame rearrangements with V and J assigned. Such tables are incomplete; in checked studies, under half of the missing clones stem from an unresolved V gene, and the remainder is unexplained. The sample table holds 160,000 or so clones, of which approximately 88% were seen once. The top ten clones comprise approximately 1.6% of the sample. Taken with the paper, the label for time point translates to: baseline before first vaccination. The sequences come from peripheral blood, collected on day 0 of AZD1222 vaccination. These receptors all stem from an adult in good health.

This clone showed up just a few times. The chain employs TRBV20-1 and TRBJ1-2; unclear D gene. This CDR3 comprises 15 residues. The germline V gene has CDR1 DFQATT and CDR2 SNEGSKA (reference sequence). The germline V and J ends were trimmed by 3 bases and 0 bases, with 14 bases remaining between them. The CDR3 region has the DNA TGCAGTGCTAGTCCCGCCGGCTTAACTAACTATGGCTACACCTTC. Translated: CSASPAGLTNYGYTF.

The chain has TRBV2 and TRBJ1-5; perhaps TRBD1 as D (5 bases). Germline loops: CDR1 SNHLY, CDR2 FYNNEI. V was shortened by 2 bases and J by 8 bases, with 13 bases between the two germline ends. The CDR3 contains 14 residues. Written as DNA, the CDR3 is TGTGCCAGCAGTGAAACGGGGGTTCGGGAGCCCCAGCATTTT. Translating gives CASSETGVREPQHF.

The J gene is TRBJ1-3, the V gene TRBV9; possible D gene TRBD1, 5 bases. The germline gives CDR1 SGDLS, CDR2 YYNGEE. V was trimmed by 0 bases and J by 0 bases, leaving 19 bases between them. The length of the CDR3 is 19 residues. CDR3 region: CASSVGTRVPVLSGNTIYF. CDR3 DNA sequence: TGTGCCAGCAGCGTAGGGACAAGGGTCCCCGTACTCTCTGGAAACACCATATATTTT.

The V call is TRBV24-1, the J call TRBJ2-3; D might be TRBD2 (5 bases). This CDR3 region has 16 residues. Trimming removed 1 base from V and 1 base from J, with 11 bases in between. The germline V gene has CDR1 KGHDR and CDR2 SFDVKD. CDR3 DNA: TGTGCCACCAGTGATTTCGCCGCGGAGGGCACAGATACGCAGTATTTT. Encoded protein: CATSDFAAEGTDTQYF.

J is TRBJ2-6 and V is TRBV21-1; the table names TRBD1, a call not compared with the DNA. TRBV21-1 is a documented pseudogene. The CDR3 runs to 20 residues. CDR3 residues: CASGKGQVVVGHSGANVLTF. The CDR3 DNA reads as TGTGCCAGCGGGAAAGGACAGGTTGTAGTTGGGCACTCTGGGGCCAACGTCCTGACTTTC.

This chain uses TRBV2 with TRBJ2-1; 8 bases are shared with TRBD2. Germline lookup yields CDR1 SNHLY and CDR2 FYNNEI. The CDR3 consists of 16 residues. The trim removed 7 bases at V and 7 bases at J, leaving 15 bases unmatched. CDR3 sequence (DNA): TGTGCCAGCAACGGGCGGGCGGGAGGAAGGGCAAATGAGCAGTTCTTC. Protein sequence: CASNGRAGGRANEQFF.

This clone turned up a few times. This rearrangement joins TRBV10-3 to TRBJ1-5; 9 nucleotides align to TRBD1. After removal of 11 bases from V and 6 bases from J, the junction contained 11 bases not matched to a gene. The V gene's germline CDR1 is ENHRY and CDR2 SYGVKD. CDR3 length: 14 amino acids. The CDR3 DNA is TGTGCCTCAACAGGGGGCCTTACGTTTCAGCCCCAGCATTTT. The encoded protein is CASTGGLTFQPQHF.

V gene TRBV7-8 combines with J gene TRBJ2-7, with D tentatively TRBD1 (6 bases). Germline V gene lookup returns CDR1 SGHVS and CDR2 FQNEAQ. Trimming shortened V by 3 bases and J by 3 bases, and 12 bases separated the two germline ends. The CDR3 contains 14 residues. This chain's CDR3 is CASSFTDRDYEQYV. CDR3 nucleotide sequence: TGTGCCAGCAGCTTCACGGACAGAGACTACGAGCAGTACGTC.

The J gene is TRBJ1-5, the V gene TRBV5-6; D is undetermined. Per the germline V gene, CDR1 is SGHDT and CDR2 is YYEEEE. The CDR3 totals 15 residues. V was pared by 0 bases and J by 2 bases, with 9 bases between. The CDR3: CASSLGVGGNQPQHF. The CDR3 DNA reads as TGTGCCAGCAGCTTGGGGGTGGGTGGCAATCAGCCCCAGCATTTT.

This CDR3 is CASSLARVGTYEQYF. DNA for the CDR3: TGTGCCAGCAGCTTAGCCCGAGTCGGTACCTACGAGCAGTACTTC. The chain couples TRBV7-2 to TRBJ2-7; no clear D. This CDR3 has 15 amino acids. V lost 0 bases and J 2 bases, leaving 11 bases between the germline ends. Germline CDR1 and CDR2: SGHTA and FQGNSA.

This rearrangement joins TRBV6-5 to TRBJ1-6, with 8 bases fitting TRBD1. J was trimmed by 5 bases and V by 6 bases; bases with no gene match: 6. The CDR3 totals 15 residues. Germline V gene sequence: CDR1 MNHEY, CDR2 SVGAGI. CDR3 sequence: CASSYQTGDNSPLHF. As DNA, the CDR3 is TGTGCCAGCAGCTACCAGACAGGGGATAATTCACCCCTCCACTTT.

This clone was recorded once. CDR3 protein: CASSVKPLGDTQYF. Here the CDR3 DNA reads TGTGCCAGCAGCGTAAAACCCTTGGGAGATACGCAGTATTTT. V and J are TRBV9 and TRBJ2-3; D unclear. The CDR3 has 14 amino acids. Looked up from germline, CDR1 is SGDLS and CDR2 is YYNGEE. V lost 1 base to trimming and J lost 5 bases, with 11 bases between them.

This clone appeared a single time. J is TRBJ2-7 and V is TRBV27; the match to TRBD2 covers 14 bases. V dropped 6 bases and J dropped 2; count of bases not matched to a gene: 3. The CDR3 runs to 15 residues. Germline V gives CDR1 MNHEY, CDR2 SMNVEV (reference sequence). This CDR3 is CASRRLAGGTYEQYF. In nucleotides, the CDR3 is TGTGCCAGCAGGAGACTAGCGGGAGGGACCTACGAGCAGTACTTC.

J is TRBJ2-7 and V is TRBV5-4; 7 bases are shared with TRBD1. Trimming took 0 bases from V and 5 from J; bases not matched to a gene: 5. This CDR3 is built from 14 residues. Germline V gene data show CDR1 as SGHNT and CDR2 as YYREEE (reference sequence). CDR3 sequence (DNA): TGTGCCAGCAGCTTGGAGCAGGGGGTACACGAGCAGTACTTC. It encodes CASSLEQGVHEQYF.

This clone was detected a few times. The chain has TRBV5-5 and TRBJ2-7, with D perhaps TRBD1 (5 bases). The V and J ends lost 0 bases and 2 bases respectively, with 9 bases between them. Germline V lookup: CDR1 SGHKS, CDR2 YYEKEE (reference sequence). This CDR3 region has 14 residues. CDR3 coding DNA: TGTGCCAGCAGCTTGGCGGACATCCCCTACGAGCAGTACGTC. This translates into CASSLADIPYEQYV.

The chain uses TRBV19 and TRBJ2-7; 9 bases agree with TRBD1. Losses at the gene ends were 4 bases for V and 2 bases for J; bases not matched to a gene: 6. CDR3 length: 15 amino acids. Germline CDR1 and CDR2: LNHDA and SQIVND (reference sequence). Here the CDR3 DNA reads TGTGCCAGTAGTACGGGACAGGGCTTTACCTACGAGCAGTACTTC. Translated, it gives CASSTGQGFTYEQYF.

The chain has TRBV30 and TRBJ2-7, with 9 nucleotides matching TRBD1. With V trimmed by 3 bases and J by 0 bases, 3 bases remained unmatched. This CDR3 contains 14 residues. Per the germline V gene, CDR1 is GTSNPN and CDR2 is SVGIG (reference sequence). The CDR3 DNA reads as TGTGCCTGGAGACAGACAGGGGGCTCCTACGAGCAGTACTTC. It yields the protein CAWRQTGGSYEQYF.

The chain carries TRBV2 and TRBJ1-2, with D maybe TRBD1 (5 bases). CDR1 is SNHLY, CDR2 FYNNEI, per germline. The ends were cut back, 8 bases at V and 7 bases at J, with 20 bases in the middle. This CDR3 has 14 amino acids. CDR3 amino acids: CASLRDSDAGGYTF. The CDR3 DNA reads as TGTGCCAGCCTCCGGGACTCTGATGCGGGTGGCTACACCTTC.

This clone has a single count. As DNA, the CDR3 is TGTGCCAGCAGTCGTAGGGATCTCCAAGAGACCCAGTACTTC. Translation: CASSRRDLQETQYF. J is TRBJ2-5 and V is TRBV9; D unclear. Per germline, CDR1 SGDLS and CDR2 YYNGEE. The CDR3 is 14 residues long. V was shortened by 5 bases and J by 1 base, with 12 bases between the two germline ends.

This chain uses TRBV28 with TRBJ1-6, with 7 bases aligning to TRBD1. Losses at the gene ends were 6 bases for V and 0 bases for J; bases not matched to a gene: 5. The CDR3 extends over 16 amino acids. Germline loops: CDR1 MDHEN, CDR2 SYDVKM. The CDR3 bases are TGTGCCAGCAGGACAGGGCTGAGCTCCTATAATTCACCCCTCCACTTT. Its translation is CASRTGLSSYNSPLHF. The full variable domain, rest sourced from reference TRBV28 and TRBJ1-6, is DVKVTQSSRYLVKRTGEKVFLECVQDMDHENMFWYRQDPGLGLRLIYFSYDVKMKEKGDIPEGYSVSREKKERFSLILESASTNQTSMYLCASRTGLSSYNSPLHFGNGTRLTVT.

This chain joins TRBV29-1 and TRBJ1-2; D uncertain. From germline, CDR1 is SQVTM and CDR2 ANQGSEA. Trimming took 3 bases from V and 5 from J, leaving 10 bases between them. The CDR3 has 12 residues. This CDR3 reads CSVEMGPYGYTF. The CDR3 DNA follows: TGCAGCGTTGAGATGGGCCCATATGGCTACACCTTC.

The rearrangement uses TRBV6-6 and TRBJ1-1; a weak D match, TRBD1 (5 bases). The CDR3 totals 13 residues. V was pared by 3 bases and J by 6 bases, with 11 bases between. Germline CDR1 is MNHNY and CDR2 is SVGAGI (reference sequence). The CDR3 reads CASSYPRVAEAFF. In DNA form, the CDR3 reads TGTGCCAGCAGTTATCCCAGGGTCGCTGAAGCTTTCTTT.

This clone occurred a few times. The chain recombines TRBV20-1 with TRBJ2-1, with 10 bases aligning to TRBD1. CDR1 is DFQATT and CDR2 is SNEGSKA in the germline V gene (reference sequence). This CDR3 spans 11 amino acids. The junction had 7 bases not matched to a gene; V was cut back by 8 bases and J by 12 bases. Written as DNA, the CDR3 is TGCAGTCGACAGGGGGCGCGGGGGCAGTTCTTC. It yields the protein CSRQGARGQFF.

CDR3 in amino acids: CASRGQGTGNTIYF. The CDR3 DNA reads TGTGCCAGCAGGGGCCAGGGTACTGGAAACACCATATATTTT. V usage is TRBV6-5 and J usage is TRBJ1-3; the D gene is possibly TRBD1 (5 bases). V was cut by 6 bases and J by 2 bases, with 11 bases left in between. This CDR3 has 14 amino acids. In germline, CDR1 is MNHEY, CDR2 SVGAGI.

The chain recombines TRBV24-1 with TRBJ2-2; 9 bases are shared with TRBD1. The germline V gene has CDR1 KGHDR and CDR2 SFDVKD. V was clipped by 4 bases and J by 5 bases; unmatched bases: 7. The CDR3 covers 16 residues. CDR3 loop: CATSDSDRGWTGELFF. In DNA form, the CDR3 reads TGTGCCACCAGTGACTCGGACAGGGGTTGGACCGGGGAGCTGTTTTTT.